The rows below give T cell receptor beta chains drawn from one sample of a study of blood T cells in healthy people across ages. From the 5' RACE reads, TCRdb called clonotypes with MiXCR, one entry per CDR3 protein. The data contain approximately 800,000 distinct CDR3 sequences, roughly 50% of them singletons. The source material was blood. The receptors come from a man aged 40-50 years in good health. CDR3s include the opening cysteine and the closing phenylalanine or tryptophan. D genes are given only for firm matches. Rows give clone size only sometimes, using once, few, many, or a class for an expanded clone.

TRBV12-3/TRBV12-4	TRBJ2-2	NA	NA	TGTGCCAGCAGTTTTTGGGGTGGCGGGGAGCTGTTTTTT	CASSFWGGGELFF
TRBV28	TRBJ2-3	NA	TRBD1	TGTGCCAGCAGGAAAGCAGGGACAGTCACAGATACGCAGTATTTT	CASRKAGTVTDTQYF
TRBV5-4	TRBJ2-7	NA	TRBD1	TGTGCCAGCAGCGCGAGGACAGGGGGCAGCTACGAGCAGTACTTC	CASSARTGGSYEQYF
TRBV6-6	TRBJ2-2	NA	NA	TGTGCCAGCAGTTCACTTGTCGGGTACACCGGGGAGCTGTTTTTT	CASSSLVGYTGELFF
TRBV29-1	TRBJ2-2	few	TRBD2	TGCAGCGTTTCGCCCATAGCGGGGGGAACTAACACCGGGGAGCTGTTTTTT	CSVSPIAGGTNTGELFF
TRBV24-1	TRBJ2-1	NA	NA	TGTGCCACCAGTGATTTGGACGTAAGCTCCTACAATGAGCAGTTCTTC	CATSDLDVSSYNEQFF
TRBV6-6	TRBJ1-4	NA	NA	TGTGCCAGCAGTACCAGGGACAATGAAAAACTGTTTTTT	CASSTRDNEKLFF
TRBV2	TRBJ2-3	NA	TRBD2	TGTGCCAGCAGTGACCCGGGACTAGCGGCCACAGATACGCAGTATTTT	CASSDPGLAATDTQYF
TRBV20-1	TRBJ1-2	NA	TRBD1	TGCAGTGCTCCTAAGGGACAGACTACAGGCTACACCTTC	CSAPKGQTTGYTF
TRBV27	TRBJ2-7	NA	NA	TGTGCCAGCAGGTCATCCTACAATGAGCAGTACTTC	CASRSSYNEQYF
TRBV7-2	TRBJ2-2	NA	NA	TGTGCCAGCAGCCAGGGGAGTGGCAGGTCCACCGGGGAGCTGTTTTTT	CASSQGSGRSTGELFF
TRBV6-4	TRBJ2-1	NA	NA	TGTGCCAGCAGTGACTCGGCCTCCACGCCTCCGTTCTTC	CASSDSASTPPFF
TRBV7-8	TRBJ2-3	once	TRBD2	TGTGCCAGCAGTCAAAGTAGCGGGGGGATTAGCACAGATACGCAGTATTTT	CASSQSSGGISTDTQYF
TRBV4-3	TRBJ1-2	NA	NA	TGCGCCAGCAACCAAGATGGCGAGGTCTCTGGCTACACCTTC	CASNQDGEVSGYTF
TRBV6-1	TRBJ2-1	NA	NA	TGTGCCAGCAGTGAATTGGGTAGGAATGAGCAGTTCTTC	CASSELGRNEQFF
TRBV20-1	TRBJ2-3	NA	NA	TGCAGTGCTATAGTGGGGGATAGCACAGATACGCAGTATTTT	CSAIVGDSTDTQYF